The 10 T cell receptor beta chains presented below share a single source sample, sequenced in a study of CD8 T cells in Susac syndrome. Reverse transcription of about 0.5 to 1 ug RNA used random hexamers. Each CDR3 protein is one row after TCRdb ran MiXCR on the immunoSEQ multiplex PCR reads. The sample includes about 90,000 distinct CDR3 sequences, approximately 95% seen only once; the top ten take 0.3% to 0.4%. The sequencing sample was made of CD8+ T cells from PBMCs. The receptors shown here come from a human donor in good health.

The J gene is TRBJ2-7, the V gene TRBV7-9, with TRBD1 matching 7 bases. Germline values: CDR1 SEHNR, CDR2 FQNEAQ (reference sequence). The V gene end was trimmed by 1 base and the J gene end by 2 bases; junction bases not matched to a gene: 8. There are 16 residues in the CDR3. CDR3 sequence (DNA): TGTGCCAGCAGCTTAGGGGACAGATATTTCCCCTACGAGCAGTACTTC. It specifies CASSLGDRYFPYEQYF.

V gene TRBV6-5 combines with J gene TRBJ2-1; 10 positions agree with TRBD1. This CDR3 is built from 15 residues. V lost 0 bases and J lost 7; bases outside the gene matches: 3. The V gene's germline CDR1 is MNHEY and CDR2 SVGAGI. The CDR3 bases are TGTGCCAGCAGTTACTCCGGGACAGGGGAGAATGAGCAGTTCTTC. Residues: CASSYSGTGENEQFF.

To note about this clonotype: The junction shows a germline mismatch at one end, possibly a read error. The V gene is TRBV5-6, the J gene TRBJ2-4, with TRBD1 matching over 8 bases. CDR1 SGHDT and CDR2 YYEEEE come from the germline V gene. This CDR3 has 12 residues. The CDR3 spells CASSSQGGRCNF. The CDR3 nucleotides read TGTGCCAGCAGCTCACAGGGGGGTCGGTGTAACTTC.

The chain employs TRBV20-1 and TRBJ1-3, with 10 bases lining up with TRBD1. The CDR3 loop spans 16 amino acids. With 2 bases clipped from V and 1 base from J, the junction kept 5 bases outside the gene matches. Germline loops: CDR1 DFQATT, CDR2 SNEGSKA (reference sequence). The CDR3 here is CSARPLGQGSGNTIYF. The CDR3 DNA follows: TGCAGTGCTAGACCATTGGGACAGGGGTCTGGAAACACCATATATTTT.

This clonotype was observed once. V and J are TRBV7-9 and TRBJ1-1; D is undetermined. With 1 base removed from V and 6 bases from J, the gap between germline ends came to 15 bases. CDR1 SEHNR and CDR2 FQNEAQ come from the germline V gene (reference sequence). This CDR3 has 15 amino acids. In DNA form, the CDR3 reads TGTGCCAGCAGCTTAGACGGAGGGCCCGGGGCTGAAGCTTTCTTT. Protein product: CASSLDGGPGAEAFF.

The V gene is TRBV5-1, the J gene TRBJ2-7; D might be TRBD2 (6 bases). This CDR3 is built from 13 residues. Germline V lookup: CDR1 SGHRS, CDR2 YFSETQ. The V gene lost 5 bases and the J gene lost 1 base, with 10 bases spanning the gap. The DNA of the CDR3 is TGCGCCAGCAGGCGGGACCCATCCTACGAGCAGTACTTC. As protein: CASRRDPSYEQYF. Filled out from reference TRBV5-1 and TRBJ2-7, the complete variable domain reads KAGVTQTPRYLIKTRGQQVTLSCSPISGHRSVSWYQQTPGQGLQFLFEYFSETQRNKGNFPGRFSGRQFSNSRSEMNVSTLELGDSALYLCASRRDPSYEQYFGPGTRLTVT.

J is TRBJ1-2 and V is TRBV29-1; D not certain. The CDR3 has 13 amino acids. The germline gives CDR1 SQVTM, CDR2 ANQGSEA. V was clipped by 5 bases and J by 4 bases, with 14 bases between them. CDR3 DNA sequence: TGCAGCGTTTACTCGCCAGGATCCTATGGCTACACCTTC. Protein sequence: CSVYSPGSYGYTF.

CDR3 DNA sequence: TGTGCCAGCAGCTTGGATAGGACAGGGGGCTTTACCTACAATGAGCAGTTCTTC. Its protein product is CASSLDRTGGFTYNEQFF. J is TRBJ2-1 and V is TRBV5-4, with 11 bases fitting TRBD1. Trimming cost V 0 bases and J 2 bases; bases outside gene matches: 7. The CDR3 length is 18 residues. Germline assignment: CDR1 SGHNT and CDR2 YYREEE (reference sequence).

The chain carries TRBV9 and TRBJ2-3, with D hard to call. Trimming took 5 bases from V and 1 from J, leaving 8 bases between them. The CDR3 totals 13 residues. Per the germline V gene, CDR1 is SGDLS and CDR2 is YYNGEE. The CDR3 loop reads CASSLEGTDTQYF. CDR3 DNA sequence: TGTGCCAGCAGTCTAGAGGGCACAGATACGCAGTATTTT.

This chain connects TRBV6-2 or TRBV6-3 to TRBJ1-2; D remains ambiguous. CDR3 length: 15 residues. V lost 2 bases, J lost 5 bases, and 15 bases lay in between. Looked up from germline, CDR1 is MNHEY and CDR2 is SVGEGT. DNA of the CDR3: TGTGCCAGCAGTTACCGCTCGTCGCCCCCATATGGCTACACCTTC. Amino acids: CASSYRSSPPYGYTF.